This T cell receptor (beta chain) was sequenced for a study of monozygotic twins with inflammatory bowel disease. A note on this clonotype: What it binds is unknown.

Study results and caveats: For IBD, no single strong associated signal or clonotype was supported.

TCRdb re-analyzed the 5' RACE reads; it lists each CDR3 protein once, without DNA. The sample has 300,000 to 450,000 distinct CDR3 sequences; the top ten hold around 2.6%. Whole blood, unsorted for T cells, was the source of total RNA. Germline lookup yields CDR1 SGHKS and CDR2 YYEKEE (reference sequence). CDR3 size: 14 residues. This rearrangement joins TRBV5-5 to TRBJ1-6; without DNA, the TCRdb call of TRBD1 cannot be checked. The source of this sequence is a human donor with ulcerative colitis or Crohn's disease, or a healthy co-twin of an affected twin (not recorded which). The sample was blood. The CDR3 sequence: CASSLVPGDSPLHF.